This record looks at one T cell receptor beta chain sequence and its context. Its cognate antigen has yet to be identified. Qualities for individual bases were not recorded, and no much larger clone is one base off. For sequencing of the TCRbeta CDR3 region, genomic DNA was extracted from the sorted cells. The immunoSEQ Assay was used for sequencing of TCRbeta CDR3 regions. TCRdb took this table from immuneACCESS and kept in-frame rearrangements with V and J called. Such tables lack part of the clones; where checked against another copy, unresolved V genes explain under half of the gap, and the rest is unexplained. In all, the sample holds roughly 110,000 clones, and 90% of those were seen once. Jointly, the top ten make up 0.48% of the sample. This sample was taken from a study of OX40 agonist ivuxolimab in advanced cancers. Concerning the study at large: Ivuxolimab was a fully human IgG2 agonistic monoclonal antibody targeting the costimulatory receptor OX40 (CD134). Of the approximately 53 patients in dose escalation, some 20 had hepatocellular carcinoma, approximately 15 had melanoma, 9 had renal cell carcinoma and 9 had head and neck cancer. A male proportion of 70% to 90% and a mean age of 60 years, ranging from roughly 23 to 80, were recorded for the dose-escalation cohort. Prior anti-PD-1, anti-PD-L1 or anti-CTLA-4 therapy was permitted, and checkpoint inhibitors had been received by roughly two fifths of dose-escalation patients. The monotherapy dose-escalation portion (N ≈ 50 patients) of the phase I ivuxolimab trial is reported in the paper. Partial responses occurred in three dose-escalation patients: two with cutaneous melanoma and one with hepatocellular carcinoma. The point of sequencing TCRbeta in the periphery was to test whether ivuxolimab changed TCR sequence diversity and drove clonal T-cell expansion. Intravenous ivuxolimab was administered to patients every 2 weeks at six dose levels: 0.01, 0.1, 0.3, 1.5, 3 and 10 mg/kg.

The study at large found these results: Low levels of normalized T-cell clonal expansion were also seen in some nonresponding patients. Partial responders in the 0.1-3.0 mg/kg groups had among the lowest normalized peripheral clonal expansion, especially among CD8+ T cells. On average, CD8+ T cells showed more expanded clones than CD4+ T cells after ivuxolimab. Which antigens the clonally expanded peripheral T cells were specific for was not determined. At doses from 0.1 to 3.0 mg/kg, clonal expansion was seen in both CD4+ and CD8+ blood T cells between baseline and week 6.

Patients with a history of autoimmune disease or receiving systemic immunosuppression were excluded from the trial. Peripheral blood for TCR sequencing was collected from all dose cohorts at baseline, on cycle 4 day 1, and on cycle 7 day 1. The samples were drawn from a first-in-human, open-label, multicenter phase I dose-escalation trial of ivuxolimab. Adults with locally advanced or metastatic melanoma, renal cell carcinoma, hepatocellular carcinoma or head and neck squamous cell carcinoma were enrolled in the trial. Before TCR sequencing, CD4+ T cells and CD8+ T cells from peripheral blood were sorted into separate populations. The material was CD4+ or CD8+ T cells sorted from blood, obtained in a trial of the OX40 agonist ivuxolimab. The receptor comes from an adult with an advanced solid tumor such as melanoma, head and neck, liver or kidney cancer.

The nucleotide sequence reads TGTGCCAGCAGCCTTGTGCAAACGAACACCGGGGAGCTGTTTTTT. This encodes CASSLVQTNTGELFF. Recombination linked TRBV7-3 to TRBJ2-2; the D gene lacks a confident call. V and J lose 5 bases and 0 bases, and a span of 10 bases separates them. CDR1 and CDR2, per the germline V gene, are SGHTA and FQGTGA. The CDR3, from cysteine to phenylalanine, totals 15 residues. Only the CDR3 DNA is retained, 45 bases long and in frame from the first base.